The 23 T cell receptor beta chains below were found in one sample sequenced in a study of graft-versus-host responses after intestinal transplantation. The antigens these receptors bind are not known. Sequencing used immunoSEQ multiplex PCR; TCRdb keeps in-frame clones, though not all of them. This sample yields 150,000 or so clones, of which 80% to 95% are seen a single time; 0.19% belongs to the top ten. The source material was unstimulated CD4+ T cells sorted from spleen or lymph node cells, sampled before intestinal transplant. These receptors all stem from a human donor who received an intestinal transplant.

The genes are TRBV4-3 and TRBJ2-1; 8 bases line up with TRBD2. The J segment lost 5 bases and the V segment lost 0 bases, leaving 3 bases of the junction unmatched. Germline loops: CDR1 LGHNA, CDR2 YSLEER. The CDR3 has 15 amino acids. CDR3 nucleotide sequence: TGCGCCAGCAGCCAAGAAGGACTAGCCCACAATGAGCAGTTCTTC. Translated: CASSQEGLAHNEQFF.

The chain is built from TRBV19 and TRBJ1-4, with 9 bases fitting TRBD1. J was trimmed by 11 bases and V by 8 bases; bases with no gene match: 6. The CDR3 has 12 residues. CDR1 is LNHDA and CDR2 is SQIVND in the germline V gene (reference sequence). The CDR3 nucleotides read TGTGCCAGTCGGGACAGGGTAGGGAAACTGTTTTTT. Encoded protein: CASRDRVGKLFF.

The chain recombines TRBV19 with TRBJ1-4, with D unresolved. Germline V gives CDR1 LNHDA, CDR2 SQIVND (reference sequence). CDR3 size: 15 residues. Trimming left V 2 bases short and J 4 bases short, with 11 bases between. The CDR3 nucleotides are TGTGCCAGTAGTATACTCGTCGGGCTTAATGAAAAACTGTTTTTT. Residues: CASSILVGLNEKLFF.

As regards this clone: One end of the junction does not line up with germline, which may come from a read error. The CDR3 region has the DNA TGTGCCAGCAGCTTGGCCCGGGACCCGAACCTGACTTACCTATTC. It codes for CASSLARDPNLTYLF. The rearrangement joins TRBV5-7 to TRBJ2-7; D possibly uses TRBD1 or TRBD2 (5 bases each). TRBV5-7 is annotated as an ORF whose role is uncertain. The CDR3 has 15 amino acids.

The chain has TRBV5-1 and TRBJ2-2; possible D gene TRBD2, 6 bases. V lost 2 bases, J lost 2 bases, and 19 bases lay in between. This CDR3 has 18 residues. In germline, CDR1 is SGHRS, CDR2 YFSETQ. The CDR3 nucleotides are TGCGCCAGCAGCTTTTTCCGGACGGGGCGGGAAAACACCGGGGAGCTGTTTTTT. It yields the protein CASSFFRTGRENTGELFF.

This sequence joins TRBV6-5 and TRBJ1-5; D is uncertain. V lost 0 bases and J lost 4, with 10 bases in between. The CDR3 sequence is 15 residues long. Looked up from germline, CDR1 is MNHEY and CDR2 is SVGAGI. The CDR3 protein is CASSYSRPGNQPQHF. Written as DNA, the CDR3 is TGTGCCAGCAGTTACTCGAGGCCGGGTAATCAGCCCCAGCATTTT.

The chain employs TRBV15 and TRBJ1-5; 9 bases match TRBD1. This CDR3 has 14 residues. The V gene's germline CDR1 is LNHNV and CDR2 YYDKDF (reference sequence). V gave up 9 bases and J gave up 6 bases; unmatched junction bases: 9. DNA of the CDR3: TGTGCCACTAACACAGGGGGCGGGGGTCAGCCCCAGCATTTT. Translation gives CATNTGGGGQPQHF. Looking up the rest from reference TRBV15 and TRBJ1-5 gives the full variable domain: DAMVIQNPRYQVTQFGKPVTLSCSQTLNHNVMYWYQQKSSQAPKLLFHYYDKDFNNEADTPDNFQSRRPNTSFCFLDIRSPGLGDTAMYLCATNTGGGGQPQHFGDGTRLSIL.

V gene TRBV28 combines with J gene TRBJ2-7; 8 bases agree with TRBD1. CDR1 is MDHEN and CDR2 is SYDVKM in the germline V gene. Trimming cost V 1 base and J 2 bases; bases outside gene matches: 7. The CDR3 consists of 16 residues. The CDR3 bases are TGTGCCAGCAGTTTATTCTGGACAGGGCATACCTACGAGCAGTACTTC. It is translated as CASSLFWTGHTYEQYF.

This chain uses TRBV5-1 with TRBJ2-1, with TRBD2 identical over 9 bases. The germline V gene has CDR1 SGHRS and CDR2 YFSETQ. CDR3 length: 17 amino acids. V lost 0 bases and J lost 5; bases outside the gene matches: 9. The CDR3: CASSLAGAGGTHNEQFF. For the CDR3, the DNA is TGCGCCAGCAGCTTGGCCGGAGCGGGAGGAACGCACAATGAGCAGTTCTTC.

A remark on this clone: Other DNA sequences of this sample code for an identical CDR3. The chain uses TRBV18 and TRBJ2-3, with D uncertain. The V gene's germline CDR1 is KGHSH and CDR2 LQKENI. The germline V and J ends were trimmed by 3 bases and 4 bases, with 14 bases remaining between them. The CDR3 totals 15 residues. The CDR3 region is CASSPLFTPSDTQYF. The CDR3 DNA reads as TGTGCCAGCTCACCCCTATTTACGCCCTCAGATACGCAGTATTTT.

CDR3 DNA sequence: TGTGCCAGCAGTGGCGGACAGGGTTGGGGCTACACCTTC. It translates to CASSGGQGWGYTF. This chain joins TRBV28 and TRBJ1-2; 8 nucleotides line up with TRBD1. Germline CDR1 and CDR2: MDHEN and SYDVKM. This CDR3 is 13 amino acids long. With V trimmed by 5 bases and J by 8 bases, 7 bases remained unmatched.

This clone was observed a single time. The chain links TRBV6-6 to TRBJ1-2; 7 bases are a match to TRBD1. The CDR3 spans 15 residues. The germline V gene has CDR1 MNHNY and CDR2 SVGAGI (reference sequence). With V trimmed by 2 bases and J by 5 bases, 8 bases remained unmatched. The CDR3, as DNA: TGTGCCAGCAGTTACGAGCCAGGGGGGAGTTATGGCTACACCTTC. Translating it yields CASSYEPGGSYGYTF.

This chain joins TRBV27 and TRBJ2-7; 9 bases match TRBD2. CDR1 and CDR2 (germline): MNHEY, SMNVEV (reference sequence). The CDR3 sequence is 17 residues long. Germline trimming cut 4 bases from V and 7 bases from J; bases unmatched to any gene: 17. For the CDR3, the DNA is TGTGCCAGCAGTTCTACCGCCGGGCTAGCGGGATTAAAAGAGCAGTACTTC. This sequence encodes CASSSTAGLAGLKEQYF.

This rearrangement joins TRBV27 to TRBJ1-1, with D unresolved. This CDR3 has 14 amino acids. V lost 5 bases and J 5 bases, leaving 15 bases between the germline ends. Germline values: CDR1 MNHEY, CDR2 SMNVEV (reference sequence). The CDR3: CASSPRVVGTEAFF. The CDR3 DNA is TGTGCCAGCAGTCCTAGGGTGGTGGGAACTGAAGCTTTCTTT.

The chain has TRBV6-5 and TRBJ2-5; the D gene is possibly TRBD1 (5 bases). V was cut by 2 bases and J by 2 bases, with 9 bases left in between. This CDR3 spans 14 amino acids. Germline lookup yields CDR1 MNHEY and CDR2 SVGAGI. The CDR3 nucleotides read TGTGCCAGCAGTTACACAGGCATGCAAGAGACCCAGTACTTC. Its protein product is CASSYTGMQETQYF.

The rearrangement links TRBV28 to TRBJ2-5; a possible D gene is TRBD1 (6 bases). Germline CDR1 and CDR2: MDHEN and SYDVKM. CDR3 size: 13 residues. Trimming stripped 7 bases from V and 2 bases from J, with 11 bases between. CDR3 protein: CASNLGQQETQYF. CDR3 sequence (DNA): TGTGCCAGCAACCTTGGACAGCAAGAGACCCAGTACTTC.

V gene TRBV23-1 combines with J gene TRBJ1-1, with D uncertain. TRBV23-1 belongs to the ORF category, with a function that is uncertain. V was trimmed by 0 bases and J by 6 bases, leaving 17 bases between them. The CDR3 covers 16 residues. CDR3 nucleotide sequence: TGCGCCAGCAGTCAATCACGGAGAAAGTGTGACGCTGAAGCTTTCTTT. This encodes CASSQSRRKCDAEAFF.

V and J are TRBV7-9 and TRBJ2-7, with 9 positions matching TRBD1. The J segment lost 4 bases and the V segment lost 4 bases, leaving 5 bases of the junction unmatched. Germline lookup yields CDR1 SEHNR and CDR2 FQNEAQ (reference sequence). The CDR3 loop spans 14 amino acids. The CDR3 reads CASSSGTGFYEQYF. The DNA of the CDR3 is TGTGCCAGCAGCTCCGGGACAGGGTTTTACGAGCAGTACTTC.

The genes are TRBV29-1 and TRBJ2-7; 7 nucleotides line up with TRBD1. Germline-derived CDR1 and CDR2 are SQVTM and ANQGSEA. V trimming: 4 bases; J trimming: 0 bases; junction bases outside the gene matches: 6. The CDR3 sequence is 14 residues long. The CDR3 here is CSVAPTGTSYEQYF. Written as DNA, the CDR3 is TGCAGCGTTGCGCCGACAGGGACCTCCTACGAGCAGTACTTC.

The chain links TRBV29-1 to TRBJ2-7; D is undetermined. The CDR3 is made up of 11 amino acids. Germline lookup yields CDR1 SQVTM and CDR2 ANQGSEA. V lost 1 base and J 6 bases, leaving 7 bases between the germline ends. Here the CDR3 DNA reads TGCAGCGTTGAAGGATACCGCGAGCAGTACTTC. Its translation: CSVEGYREQYF.

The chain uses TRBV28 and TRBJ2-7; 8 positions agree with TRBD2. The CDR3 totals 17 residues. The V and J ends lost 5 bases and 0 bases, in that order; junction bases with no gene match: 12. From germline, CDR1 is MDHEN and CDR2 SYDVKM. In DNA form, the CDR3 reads TGTGCCAGCAGTCCGTCTGTTGGACTAGCCCTCTCCTACGAGCAGTACTTC. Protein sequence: CASSPSVGLALSYEQYF.

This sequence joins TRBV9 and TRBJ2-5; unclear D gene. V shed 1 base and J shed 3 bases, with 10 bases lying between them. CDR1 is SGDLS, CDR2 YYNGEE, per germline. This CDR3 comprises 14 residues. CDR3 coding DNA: TGTGCCAGCAGCGTAAGAGTCCTGAAAGAGACCCAGTACTTC. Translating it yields CASSVRVLKETQYF. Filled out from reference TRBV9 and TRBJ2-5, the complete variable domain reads DSGVTQTPKHLITATGQRVTLRCSPRSGDLSVYWYQQSLDQGLQFLIQYYNGEERAKGNILERFSAQQFPDLHSELNLSSLELGDSALYFCASSVRVLKETQYFGPGTRLLVL.

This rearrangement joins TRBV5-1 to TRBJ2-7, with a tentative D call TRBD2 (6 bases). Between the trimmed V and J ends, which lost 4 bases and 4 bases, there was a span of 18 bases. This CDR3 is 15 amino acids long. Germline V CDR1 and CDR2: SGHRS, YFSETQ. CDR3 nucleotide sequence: TGCGCCAGCAGCGCGGCTAGACTAGTTTGGTACGAGCAGTACTTC. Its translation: CASSAARLVWYEQYF.